The present T cell receptor (beta chain) was sequenced within a study of T cell changes during pregnancy in multiple sclerosis. Assay used: immunoSEQ multiplex PCR; TCRdb lists only in-frame clones, some missing. The profile shows around 50,000 clones, 85% to 90% of them singletons. Germline V gene lookup returns CDR1 SGHRS and CDR2 YFSETQ. CDR3 length: 13 residues. Trimming took off 0 bases at V and 5 bases at J, with 8 bases between the two ends. The source material was peripheral blood, sampled in the first trimester of pregnancy. The sequence was collected from a female donor with multiple sclerosis, enrolled in a pregnancy study. The chain carries TRBV5-1 and TRBJ2-5; D is ambiguous. The CDR3 protein is CASSLAGWETQYF. In DNA form, the CDR3 reads TGCGCCAGCAGCTTGGCAGGCTGGGAGACCCAGTACTTC.